These 21 T cell receptor beta chains were all obtained from the same sample, sequenced in a study of T cells in Graves' hyperthyroidism and ophthalmopathy. Amplified TCR beta CDR3 regions came from RNA transcripts. When the TCR CDR3 underwent first-round RT-PCR, the HTBI primer set was used. TCRdb reanalysed the multiplex PCR reads using MiXCR and keeps one entry per CDR3 protein. The sample records roughly 800,000 distinct CDR3 sequences, approximately 40% being singletons. Sample: blood. The origin of the receptors is a man between 18 and 35 years old with Graves' hyperthyroidism.

This chain connects TRBV9 to TRBJ1-2; 10 positions match TRBD1. The germline CDR1 and CDR2 sequences are SGDLS and YYNGEE. The CDR3 is 16 amino acids. V was pared by 0 bases and J by 6 bases, with 8 bases of the junction left unmatched. Written as DNA, the CDR3 is TGTGCCAGCAGCGTAGCGGGGACAGGGGCGGACGATGGCTACACCTTC. Translating it yields CASSVAGTGADDGYTF.

The chain employs TRBV5-1 and TRBJ1-1; D remains ambiguous. Trimming shortened V by 5 bases and J by 3 bases, and 11 bases separated the two germline ends. Germline loops: CDR1 SGHRS, CDR2 YFSETQ. This CDR3 comprises 13 residues. For the CDR3, the DNA is TGCGCCAGCAGTAGGATTCTAGACACTGAAGCTTTCTTT. Amino acids: CASSRILDTEAFF.

This clonotype has ten or more counts. The chain couples TRBV7-9 to TRBJ2-5, with D perhaps assigned TRBD1 or TRBD2 (5 bases each). Trimming removed 9 bases from V and 4 bases from J, with 12 bases in between. From germline, CDR1 is SEHNR and CDR2 FQNEAQ (reference sequence). The CDR3 extends over 12 amino acids. The chain's CDR3 is CASDRGAETQYF. DNA for the CDR3: TGTGCCAGTGACCGAGGGGCAGAGACCCAGTACTTC.

CDR3 DNA: TGTGCCACCAGCCAGGGGGCAGGAGCTTTCTTT. This gives the protein CATSQGAGAFF. The gene calls are TRBV25-1 and TRBJ1-1, with TRBD1 matching 8 bases. The CDR3 runs 11 residues. Germline CDR1 and CDR2: MGHDK and SYGVNS. Trimming took 10 bases from V and 10 from J; bases not matched to a gene: 8.

In DNA form, the CDR3 reads TGTGCCATCAGTGAGTCGTTTGGGGGAGTGATGAACACTGAAGCTTTCTTT. Protein sequence: CAISESFGGVMNTEAFF. The chain combines TRBV10-3 with TRBJ1-1, with a tentative D call TRBD1 (5 bases). CDR1 is ENHRY, CDR2 SYGVKD, per germline. This CDR3 spans 17 amino acids. V lost 0 bases and J lost 0, with 14 bases in between.

This sequence joins TRBV20-1 and TRBJ2-3; D may be TRBD1 or TRBD2 (6 bases each). In germline, CDR1 is DFQATT, CDR2 SNEGSKA (reference sequence). This CDR3 is 12 amino acids long. V was cut by 6 bases and J by 4 bases, with 11 bases left in between. The CDR3 region has the DNA TGCAGTGCGCCTAGGGGGGCAGATACGCAGTATTTT. Protein sequence: CSAPRGADTQYF.

This clonotype was found many times. The gene calls are TRBV29-1 and TRBJ2-7; 8 bases match TRBD1. The V gene end was trimmed by 4 bases and the J gene end by 6 bases; junction bases not matched to a gene: 8. This CDR3 is built from 13 residues. Germline V gives CDR1 SQVTM, CDR2 ANQGSEA. CDR3: CSVVAQGAGEQYF. DNA for the CDR3: TGCAGCGTTGTTGCCCAGGGGGCTGGCGAGCAGTACTTC.

The CDR3 DNA reads TGTGCCAGCAGCGGTCAGGGGACGGTGAACACTGAAGCTTTCTTT. Translating gives CASSGQGTVNTEAFF. The chain couples TRBV2 to TRBJ1-1; D may be TRBD1 (6 bases). Germline V gives CDR1 SNHLY, CDR2 FYNNEI. Trimming took off 6 bases at V and 0 bases at J, with 14 bases between the two ends. The CDR3 spans 15 residues.

This clonotype was seen many times. The V gene is TRBV10-3, the J gene TRBJ2-7; D call uncertain. Germline CDR1 reads ENHRY; CDR2 reads SYGVKD. Trimming pared 0 bases from V and 7 bases from J, leaving 7 bases between. The CDR3 is made up of 12 amino acids. CDR3 sequence (DNA): TGTGCCATCAGTGAGTCGGTGGGAGAGCAGTACTTC. Encoded protein: CAISESVGEQYF.

This clonotype was recorded once. The chain couples TRBV7-9 to TRBJ2-7, with 8 bases matching TRBD1. Germline V gene lookup returns CDR1 SEHNR and CDR2 FQNEAQ (reference sequence). The CDR3 is made up of 14 amino acids. The ends lost 5 bases at V and 5 bases at J; junction bases unmatched: 8. CDR3 sequence reads: CASSLEQGVNEQYF. CDR3 coding DNA: TGTGCCAGCAGCCTTGAACAGGGGGTTAACGAGCAGTACTTC.

This clonotype showed up many times. The CDR3 nucleotides are TGTGCCAGCAGTTTAGCAGAACAGGGTACTTTCTTT. Translation gives CASSLAEQGTFF. This chain uses TRBV12-3 or TRBV12-4 with TRBJ1-1; TRBD1 is a possible D gene (6 bases). The V and J ends lost 0 bases and 12 bases respectively, with 11 bases between them. The CDR3 is 12 residues long.

This clonotype came up a few times. The gene calls are TRBV10-3 and TRBJ1-6; D remains ambiguous. Germline CDR1 reads ENHRY; CDR2 reads SYGVKD. This CDR3 contains 13 residues. V dropped 6 bases and J dropped 9 bases, with 12 bases sitting between them. The CDR3 bases are TGTGCCATCAGGGCCGAACCGGGTTCACCCCTCCACTTT. This translates into CAIRAEPGSPLHF.

This clonotype has more than one count but fewer than ten. The rearrangement links TRBV5-6 to TRBJ1-1, with 8 bases lining up with TRBD1. V was pared by 3 bases and J by 8 bases, with 12 bases of the junction left unmatched. CDR3 size: 15 residues. The germline gives CDR1 SGHDT, CDR2 YYEEEE. CDR3 nucleotide sequence: TGTGCCAGCAGCTCGAAGGACAGGGTGGTCCTCGAAGCTTTCTTT. This sequence encodes CASSSKDRVVLEAFF.

V and J are TRBV9 and TRBJ1-1; D remains unclear. Per germline, CDR1 SGDLS and CDR2 YYNGEE. V shed 5 bases and J shed 0 bases, with 8 bases lying between them. There are 13 residues in the CDR3. The CDR3 region is CASRGYLNTEAFF. The DNA for the CDR3 is TGTGCCAGCAGGGGATACCTGAACACTGAAGCTTTCTTT. The complete variable domain, with remaining parts taken from reference TRBV9 and TRBJ1-1, reads DSGVTQTPKHLITATGQRVTLRCSPRSGDLSVYWYQQSLDQGLQFLIQYYNGEERAKGNILERFSAQQFPDLHSELNLSSLELGDSALYFCASRGYLNTEAFFGQGTRLTVV.

This clonotype occurred many times. This chain connects TRBV2 to TRBJ1-5; D uncertain. V shed 6 bases and J shed 2 bases, with 11 bases lying between them. Germline-derived CDR1 and CDR2 are SNHLY and FYNNEI. The CDR3 is 14 amino acids. CDR3 loop: CASRVAGGNQPQHF. The CDR3 nucleotides are TGTGCCAGCAGGGTGGCGGGAGGCAATCAGCCCCAGCATTTT. The full variable domain, its missing parts supplied by reference TRBV2 and TRBJ1-5, is EPEVTQTPSHQVTQMGQEVILRCVPISNHLYFYWYRQILGQKVEFLVSFYNNEISEKSEIFDDQFSVERPDGSNFTLKIRSTKLEDSAMYFCASRVAGGNQPQHFGDGTRLSIL.

This clonotype was detected ten times or more. The chain links TRBV20-1 to TRBJ1-5; 9 bases line up with TRBD1. The CDR3 consists of 14 residues. V dropped 6 bases and J dropped 7; count of bases not matched to a gene: 10. Germline V gene lookup returns CDR1 DFQATT and CDR2 SNEGSKA (reference sequence). CDR3 sequence reads: CSAWDRATMQPQHF. The DNA for the CDR3 is TGCAGTGCGTGGGACAGGGCGACGATGCAGCCCCAGCATTTT.

The J gene is TRBJ1-1, the V gene TRBV10-3, with 10 bases identical to TRBD1. The CDR3 length is 15 residues. Germline lookup yields CDR1 ENHRY and CDR2 SYGVKD. Trimming cost V 4 bases and J 5 bases; bases outside gene matches: 7. This chain's CDR3 is CAISGGTGVGTEAFF. DNA of the CDR3: TGTGCCATCAGTGGCGGGACAGGGGTGGGAACTGAAGCTTTCTTT.

Remarks on this clonotype: This may come from a read error, since a much larger clone is one base off. The rearrangement links TRBV29-1 to TRBJ2-2, with D perhaps being TRBD1 or TRBD2 (5 bases each). V shed 3 bases and J shed 1 base, with 12 bases lying between them. The CDR3 has 15 amino acids. The germline CDR1 and CDR2 sequences are SQVTM and ANQGSEA. CDR3 sequence (DNA): TGCAGCGTTGACCTGAGTGGGGGGAACACCGGGGAGCTGTTTTTT. It translates to CSVDLSGGNTGELFF.

J is TRBJ1-2 and V is TRBV20-1, with a tentative D call TRBD1 (6 bases). V lost 7 bases, J lost 2 bases, and 8 bases lay in between. CDR3 length: 11 amino acids. Germline lookup yields CDR1 DFQATT and CDR2 SNEGSKA (reference sequence). This CDR3 is CSDRENYGYTF. Written as DNA, the CDR3 is TGCAGTGACAGGGAAAACTATGGCTACACCTTC.

The chain links TRBV19 to TRBJ1-5, with unresolved D. The V and J ends lost 5 bases and 3 bases respectively, with 14 bases between them. This CDR3 has 15 residues. The V gene's germline CDR1 is LNHDA and CDR2 SQIVND (reference sequence). CDR3 residues: CASSLPGRFNQPQHF. CDR3 bases: TGTGCCAGTAGTCTTCCAGGACGGTTCAATCAGCCCCAGCATTTT.

The V call is TRBV2, the J call TRBJ2-3, with 7 bases that match TRBD1. Germline V lookup: CDR1 SNHLY, CDR2 FYNNEI. V lost 11 bases and J lost 1; bases outside the gene matches: 9. The CDR3 extends over 14 amino acids. The CDR3 reads CAGKDRAGTDTQYF. The CDR3 region has the DNA TGTGCCGGTAAAGACAGGGCGGGCACAGATACGCAGTATTTT.